These 18 T cell receptor beta chains were all obtained from the same sample, sequenced in a study of OX40 agonist ivuxolimab in advanced cancers. Profiling relied on immunoSEQ multiplex PCR, and the TCRdb table lists in-frame clones only, not all of them. The sample lists about 35,000 clones, 84% occurring once. This material consisted of CD4+ or CD8+ T cells sorted from blood, taken in a trial of the OX40 agonist ivuxolimab. These receptors were taken from an adult with an advanced solid tumor such as melanoma, head and neck, liver or kidney cancer.

This chain connects TRBV7-2 to TRBJ1-2; TRBD1 might be the D (6 bases). The CDR3 loop spans 15 amino acids. The germline gives CDR1 SGHTA, CDR2 FQGNSA. The V gene lost 5 bases and the J gene lost 6 bases, with 19 bases spanning the gap. CDR3 amino acids: CASSEAGGKRDGYTF. CDR3 bases: TGTGCCAGCAGCGAAGCCGGGGGCAAGAGGGATGGCTACACCTTC.

This clone is deemed medium-sized. The chain employs TRBV28 and TRBJ2-3; 9 bases line up with TRBD2. The length of the CDR3 is 15 residues. V was clipped by 7 bases and J by 6 bases; unmatched bases: 11. Germline V gene lookup returns CDR1 MDHEN and CDR2 SYDVKM. CDR3 region: CASKRPSGKLDTQYF. The CDR3 DNA is TGTGCCAGCAAAAGGCCTAGCGGGAAATTGGATACGCAGTATTTT.

This clone came up once. The CDR3 coding sequence is TGCGCCAGCAGCAATGGACAGGGCAATGAGCAGTTCTTC. It yields the protein CASSNGQGNEQFF. The chain joins TRBV5-1 to TRBJ2-1; 8 bases line up with TRBD1. CDR3 length: 13 residues. Germline values: CDR1 SGHRS, CDR2 YFSETQ. The V gene end was trimmed by 4 bases and the J gene end by 6 bases; junction bases not matched to a gene: 3.

V and J are TRBV6-1 and TRBJ2-7, with TRBD1 matching over 8 bases. V shed 7 bases, J shed 4 bases, and the junction held 6 bases outside the gene matches. The CDR3 has 13 residues. Germline V CDR1 and CDR2: MNHNS, SASEGT. Here the CDR3 DNA reads TGTGCCAGCAAGGGACAGGTTAAGTACGAGCAGTACTTC. It yields the protein CASKGQVKYEQYF.

This clone occurred once. This chain connects TRBV5-1 to TRBJ1-3; D is perhaps TRBD1 (6 bases). CDR1 and CDR2 from the germline V gene are SGHRS and YFSETQ. The CDR3 sequence is 15 residues long. The V end lost 4 bases, the J end lost 1 base, and 12 bases lay between the germline ends. CDR3 nucleotide sequence: TGCGCCAGCAGCCTACGAGGGGGATCTGGAAACACCATATATTTT. This gives the protein CASSLRGGSGNTIYF. The full variable domain, with the rest looked up from reference TRBV5-1 and TRBJ1-3, is KAGVTQTPRYLIKTRGQQVTLSCSPISGHRSVSWYQQTPGQGLQFLFEYFSETQRNKGNFPGRFSGRQFSNSRSEMNVSTLELGDSALYLCASSLRGGSGNTIYFGEGSWLTVV.

The chain uses TRBV14 and TRBJ2-4; D is possibly TRBD2 (6 bases). Trimming left V 3 bases short and J 1 base short, with 16 bases between. The CDR3 has 17 residues. Germline CDR1 is SGHDN and CDR2 is FVKESK. The chain's CDR3 is CASSHFPGSGAKNIQYF. The CDR3 DNA reads as TGTGCCAGCAGCCATTTCCCCGGGAGTGGGGCCAAAAACATTCAGTACTTC.

With respect to this clone: A read error may account for a junction end that differs from germline. The rearrangement links TRBV28 to TRBJ2-2; D is unclear. The CDR3 spans 13 residues. Per the germline V gene, CDR1 is MDHEN and CDR2 is SYDVKM. In nucleotides, the CDR3 is TGTGTCAGCAGTCGCGATAACACCGGGGAGCTGTTTTTT. Its protein product is CVSSRDNTGELFF.

The rearrangement uses TRBV7-3 and TRBJ2-5, with a possible D match to TRBD1 (5 bases). Germline CDR1 reads SGHTA; CDR2 reads FQGTGA. The CDR3 spans 13 residues. V gave up 5 bases and J gave up 3 bases, with 10 bases separating them. The CDR3 bases are TGTGCCAGCAGCATACGACAGAAAGAGACCCAGTACTTC. It encodes CASSIRQKETQYF.

On this clone: Other DNA variants within this sample encode the same CDR3. This chain uses TRBV18 with TRBJ1-1, with D possibly being TRBD1 (6 bases). V lost 5 bases and J 7 bases, leaving 17 bases between the germline ends. CDR1 is KGHSH, CDR2 LQKENI, per germline. The length of the CDR3 is 14 residues. The CDR3 coding sequence is TGTGCCAGCTCAAATTCGGGGGTAGGGGGTGAAGCTTTCTTT. This encodes CASSNSGVGGEAFF.

The rearrangement uses TRBV30 and TRBJ1-3, with D unclear. From germline, CDR1 is GTSNPN and CDR2 SVGIG (reference sequence). CDR3 size: 16 residues. V gave up 3 bases and J gave up 3 bases, with 18 bases separating them. The CDR3 region has the DNA TGTGCCTGGAGAACTCCCTCCCCGGGAATTGGAAACACCATATATTTT. Protein product: CAWRTPSPGIGNTIYF.

CDR3 nucleotide sequence: TGTGCCAGCAGCTTACTGGACAGTTACTCTGGAAACACCATATATTTT. The encoded protein is CASSLLDSYSGNTIYF. The chain employs TRBV11-2 and TRBJ1-3; D perhaps matches TRBD1 (6 bases). The CDR3 has 16 residues. V was clipped by 2 bases and J by 0 bases, with 11 bases between them. Germline V gene sequence: CDR1 SGHAT, CDR2 FQNNGV.

The V and J genes are TRBV4-1 and TRBJ1-5, with D unclear. Germline V lookup: CDR1 MGHRA, CDR2 YSYEKL. The V and J ends lost 2 bases and 6 bases respectively, with 20 bases between them. This CDR3 contains 17 residues. CDR3 coding DNA: TGCGCCAGCAGCCAATTTAGTCCACCCCAACAAGGTCAGCCCCAGCATTTT. This translates into CASSQFSPPQQGQPQHF.

V is TRBV6-1 and J is TRBJ1-3; 7 bases align to TRBD1. The V gene's germline CDR1 is MNHNS and CDR2 SASEGT. Trimming removed 3 bases from V and 0 bases from J; junction bases left unmatched: 2. The CDR3 runs to 15 residues. As DNA, the CDR3 is TGTGCCAGCAGTGAGGGACAGAGCTCTGGAAACACCATATATTTT. Protein product: CASSEGQSSGNTIYF.

The chain is built from TRBV6-1 and TRBJ2-7; no clear D. CDR3 length equals 12 residues. Germline CDR1 and CDR2: MNHNS and SASEGT. V was pared by 8 bases and J by 3 bases, with 11 bases between. This CDR3 reads CASGNSGYEQYF. As DNA, the CDR3 is TGTGCCAGCGGGAACTCAGGCTACGAGCAGTACTTC.

This clone was observed once. The gene calls are TRBV7-2 and TRBJ2-3, with D perhaps TRBD1 or TRBD2 (5 bases each). The germline V and J ends were trimmed by 5 bases and 4 bases, with 10 bases remaining between them. Looked up from germline, CDR1 is SGHTA and CDR2 is FQGNSA. This CDR3 region has 13 residues. Here the CDR3 reads CASSRQGADTQYF. CDR3 coding DNA: TGTGCCAGCAGCCGTCAGGGAGCAGATACGCAGTATTTT.

The chain combines TRBV5-1 with TRBJ2-7, with a weak D call TRBD2 (6 bases). The V and J ends lost 1 base and 0 bases respectively, with 14 bases between them. CDR1 is SGHRS and CDR2 is YFSETQ in the germline V gene. The CDR3 runs to 16 residues. The CDR3: CASSLSGLPSSYEQYF. For the CDR3, the DNA is TGCGCCAGCAGCTTGAGTGGACTACCCAGCTCCTACGAGCAGTACTTC.

The chain joins TRBV6-4 to TRBJ1-2; 10 bases line up with TRBD1. Germline assignment: CDR1 MRHNA and CDR2 SNTAGT. This CDR3 has 14 amino acids. V dropped 5 bases and J dropped 3; count of bases not matched to a gene: 3. As DNA, the CDR3 is TGTGCCAGCAGTCCCGGGACAGGGGACTATGGCTACACCTTC. Protein product: CASSPGTGDYGYTF.

This rearrangement joins TRBV5-4 to TRBJ1-2; D unclear. The CDR3 covers 14 residues. CDR1 is SGHNT and CDR2 is YYREEE in the germline V gene (reference sequence). V lost 0 bases and J 2 bases, leaving 8 bases between the germline ends. CDR3 DNA: TGTGCCAGCAGCTTGGCCAACCAGAACTATGGCTACACCTTC. Its protein product is CASSLANQNYGYTF.